One sample yielded the 31 T cell receptor beta chains listed below, sequenced in a study of control samples from healthy donors and cancer patients. Data came from immunoSEQ multiplex PCR; TCRdb stores just in-frame clones and leaves some out. The data show some 120,000 clones, around 90% seen once. Source material: blood. Receptor source: a man aged 18 to 35 in good health.

CDR3 loop: CASSQDIYTIYF. CDR3 in DNA: TGCGCCAGCAGCCAAGATATATACACCATATATTTT. The gene calls are TRBV4-1 and TRBJ1-3, with D unclear. V lost 0 bases and J lost 8, with 5 bases in between. The CDR3 length is 12 residues. Germline V CDR1 and CDR2: MGHRA, YSYEKL.

The chain is built from TRBV7-2 and TRBJ2-4; D is possibly TRBD1 (6 bases). Trimming pared 5 bases from V and 5 bases from J, leaving 13 bases between. Germline lookup yields CDR1 SGHTA and CDR2 FQGNSA. The CDR3 length is 14 residues. The CDR3 reads CASSQRTEENIQYF. The CDR3 DNA sequence: TGTGCCAGCAGCCAACGGACAGAGGAAAACATTCAGTACTTC.

This sequence joins TRBV24-1 and TRBJ2-1, with TRBD2 identical over 11 bases. The CDR3 is 19 amino acids. Unmatched junction bases numbered 13, after V lost 5 bases and J lost 2 bases. CDR1 is KGHDR, CDR2 SFDVKD, per germline. The CDR3 DNA reads TGTGCCACCAGTGCCGGACGGATCGCTAGCGGGGGGACCTACAATGAGCAGTTCTTC. It is translated as CATSAGRIASGGTYNEQFF.

V usage is TRBV28 and J usage is TRBJ2-7; unclear D gene. The CDR3 consists of 16 residues. CDR1 and CDR2 from the germline V gene are MDHEN and SYDVKM. Trimming removed 5 bases from V and 6 bases from J, with 23 bases in between. Here the CDR3 DNA reads TGTGCCAGCAGTCCCATAACCCCCCGTGACGGCGGCGAGCAGTACGTC. It codes for CASSPITPRDGGEQYV.

V and J are TRBV29-1 and TRBJ2-1, with TRBD1 as a possible D gene (6 bases). CDR1 is SQVTM, CDR2 ANQGSEA, per germline. V was pared by 7 bases and J by 2 bases, with 9 bases between. The CDR3 totals 12 residues. The CDR3 loop reads CSAGTPYNEQFF. The CDR3 DNA is TGCAGCGCCGGGACACCCTACAATGAGCAGTTCTTC.

This clone was detected only once. V usage is TRBV5-5 and J usage is TRBJ2-1, with TRBD1 as a possible D gene (6 bases). Germline values: CDR1 SGHKS, CDR2 YYEKEE (reference sequence). The CDR3 has 16 residues. V shed 3 bases and J shed 2 bases, with 15 bases lying between them. As DNA, the CDR3 is TGTGCCAGCAGCTCCTTGGGGGCGGGTCCCTACAATGAGCAGTTCTTC. It codes for CASSSLGAGPYNEQFF.

V and J are TRBV6-2 or TRBV6-3 and TRBJ2-5; D ambiguous. This CDR3 region has 11 residues. Trimming took off 4 bases at V and 1 base at J, with 1 base between the two ends. The germline V gene encodes CDR1 MNHEY and CDR2 SVGEGT. CDR3 region: CASSSQETQYF. The DNA for the CDR3 is TGTGCCAGCAGTTCCCAAGAGACCCAGTACTTC.

The chain employs TRBV4-3 and TRBJ2-4; TRBD1 aligns across 9 bases. Trimming at V came to 0 bases and at J to 6 bases, leaving 6 bases not matched to a gene. This CDR3 is built from 16 residues. Germline loops: CDR1 LGHNA, CDR2 YSLEER. This chain's CDR3 is CASSQDIGQGSNIQYF. The CDR3 bases are TGCGCCAGCAGCCAAGATATCGGACAGGGGTCAAACATTCAGTACTTC.

The chain joins TRBV7-9 to TRBJ1-4, with D perhaps TRBD1 (5 bases). The CDR3 has 15 amino acids. V lost 2 bases and J lost 6, with 13 bases in between. Germline CDR1 is SEHNR and CDR2 is FQNEAQ (reference sequence). DNA for the CDR3: TGTGCCAGCAGCTTATTTGCAGGGCAGGATGAAAAACTGTTTTTT. This translates into CASSLFAGQDEKLFF.

The J gene is TRBJ1-5, the V gene TRBV30; D not resolved. The CDR3 length is 13 residues. CDR1 and CDR2 from the germline V gene are GTSNPN and SVGIG (reference sequence). The V end was cut by 6 bases, the J end by 2 bases, with 11 bases between. CDR3 nucleotide sequence: TGTGCCTGCTCCGGGAAAGGCAATCAGCCCCAGCATTTT. Residues: CACSGKGNQPQHF.

V and J are TRBV7-6 and TRBJ1-1, with 9 bases matching TRBD1. Losses at the gene ends were 8 bases for V and 1 base for J; bases not matched to a gene: 2. Germline-derived CDR1 and CDR2 are SGHVS and FNYEAQ. CDR3 length equals 13 residues. The CDR3 DNA reads TGTGCCAGCGGGGACAGGGAGAACACTGAAGCTTTCTTT. Translation gives CASGDRENTEAFF.

This chain joins TRBV10-2 and TRBJ1-2; a weak D match, TRBD1 (6 bases). CDR1 and CDR2 from the germline V gene are WSHSY and SAAADI. The V end lost 4 bases, the J end lost 2 bases, and 8 bases lay between the germline ends. This CDR3 is 13 amino acids long. CDR3 sequence (DNA): TGCGCCAGCAGTGCCCAGGGGAACTATGGCTACACCTTC. It translates to CASSAQGNYGYTF.

The rearrangement joins TRBV6-5 to TRBJ2-1; D gene uncertain. Germline CDR1 reads MNHEY; CDR2 reads SVGAGI. This CDR3 is 15 amino acids long. The V and J ends lost 5 bases and 7 bases respectively, with 18 bases between them. The CDR3 DNA reads TGTGCCAGCAGTCCTAAGGAGAGTACTCGGAATGAGCAGTTCTTC. Its protein product is CASSPKESTRNEQFF.

The chain joins TRBV7-3 to TRBJ2-2, with D tentatively TRBD1 (5 bases). Germline CDR1 reads SGHTA; CDR2 reads FQGTGA. The CDR3 is 16 amino acids. The V and J ends lost 5 bases and 4 bases respectively, with 17 bases between them. The CDR3 sequence: CASSPEGEGITGELFF. The CDR3 nucleotides are TGTGCCAGCAGCCCTGAAGGGGAAGGTATCACCGGGGAGCTGTTTTTT.

Comment on this clone: Mismatch with germline at one junction end may stem from a read error. This chain joins TRBV12-3 or TRBV12-4 and TRBJ1-1; D uncertain. The CDR3 extends over 13 amino acids. CDR3 nucleotide sequence: TGTGTCAGCAGTTTAGCAGTCAACACTGAAGCTTTCTTT. It yields the protein CVSSLAVNTEAFF.

This chain connects TRBV3-1 (or the pseudogene TRBV3-2) to TRBJ1-3, with a possible D match to TRBD1 (5 bases). This CDR3 has 22 residues. V lost 1 base to trimming and J lost 3 bases, with 31 bases between them. Germline V lookup: CDR1 LGHDT, CDR2 YNNKEL (reference sequence). CDR3: CASSQGFVWDRSPPALGNTIYF. CDR3 DNA sequence: TGTGCCAGCAGCCAAGGTTTTGTGTGGGACCGCTCCCCTCCCGCTCTTGGAAACACCATATATTTT.

The V gene is TRBV6-5, the J gene TRBJ2-5; D is unresolved. The germline V gene encodes CDR1 MNHEY and CDR2 SVGAGI. The V end lost 5 bases, the J end lost 5 bases, and 12 bases lay between the germline ends. The CDR3 covers 13 residues. CDR3 in amino acids: CASSPNVGETQYF. CDR3 in DNA: TGTGCCAGCAGTCCGAACGTAGGGGAGACCCAGTACTTC.

This chain uses TRBV7-7 with TRBJ1-5; possible D gene TRBD1, 6 bases. Germline V gives CDR1 SSHAT, CDR2 FNYEAQ (reference sequence). This CDR3 is 18 amino acids long. V lost 5 bases to trimming and J lost 1 base, with 21 bases between them. CDR3 in DNA: TGTGCCAGCAGCCCCAGGACCAAAGGGGGGTTGAGCAATCAGCCCCAGCATTTT. This encodes CASSPRTKGGLSNQPQHF. The full variable domain, its missing parts supplied by reference TRBV7-7 and TRBJ1-5, is GAGVSQSPRYKVTKRGQDVTLRCDPISSHATLYWYQQALGQGPEFLTYFNYEAQPDKSGLPSDRFSAERPEGSISTLTIQRTEQRDSAMYRCASSPRTKGGLSNQPQHFGDGTRLSIL.

The chain carries TRBV3-1 (or the pseudogene TRBV3-2) and TRBJ2-1; 13 bases match TRBD2. The CDR3 covers 15 residues. Germline V gene lookup returns CDR1 LGHDT and CDR2 YNNKEL (reference sequence). V lost 4 bases and J lost 5; bases outside the gene matches: 2. The CDR3 DNA reads as TGTGCCAGCAGCCGGGGACTAGCGGGGAACAATGAGCAGTTCTTC. Its translation is CASSRGLAGNNEQFF.

In this sample, this clone turned up once. J is TRBJ1-5 and V is TRBV6-6; unclear D gene. The CDR3 is 12 residues long. V lost 0 bases and J lost 11, with 8 bases in between. CDR1 and CDR2 (germline): MNHNY, SVGAGI (reference sequence). The DNA for the CDR3 is TGTGCCAGCAGTTACTCGGGAAAGGCCCAGCATTTT. As protein: CASSYSGKAQHF.

The chain recombines TRBV6-5 with TRBJ1-1; D is unresolved. Germline V lookup: CDR1 MNHEY, CDR2 SVGAGI. V lost 8 bases, J lost 5 bases, and 12 bases lay in between. The CDR3 has 12 residues. The CDR3 region is CASAGSTTEAFF. CDR3 in DNA: TGTGCCAGCGCAGGTAGTACTACTGAAGCTTTCTTT.

The chain is built from TRBV5-1 and TRBJ2-1; a weak D match, TRBD2 (6 bases). Trimming stripped 2 bases from V and 10 bases from J, with 13 bases between. The CDR3 consists of 13 residues. Per germline, CDR1 SGHRS and CDR2 YFSETQ. The CDR3 DNA follows: TGCGCCAGCAGCTTACGGGAAGGAGGGGAGCAGTTCTTC. Protein: CASSLREGGEQFF.

The V gene is TRBV3-1 (or the pseudogene TRBV3-2), the J gene TRBJ2-1, with D unclear. The CDR3 covers 16 residues. With 3 bases removed from V and 1 base from J, the gap between germline ends came to 13 bases. The V gene's germline CDR1 is LGHDT and CDR2 YNNKEL (reference sequence). The CDR3 DNA reads as TGTGCCAGCAGCCACCCCCGGAGCGCTTCCTACAATGAGCAGTTCTTC. Its protein product is CASSHPRSASYNEQFF.

The rearrangement uses TRBV18 and TRBJ1-1; D might be TRBD1 (6 bases). V was trimmed by 6 bases and J by 3 bases, leaving 11 bases between them. The CDR3 runs to 13 residues. Germline V lookup: CDR1 KGHSH, CDR2 LQKENI. Here the CDR3 reads CASSASGDTEAFF. CDR3 bases: TGTGCCAGCTCCGCCTCAGGGGACACTGAAGCTTTCTTT.

The chain is built from TRBV24-1 and TRBJ2-1; unclear D gene. The CDR3 sequence is 14 residues long. Germline lookup yields CDR1 KGHDR and CDR2 SFDVKD. Trimming took 4 bases from V and 4 from J, leaving 10 bases between them. CDR3 sequence: CATSDPTNYNEQFF. Written as DNA, the CDR3 is TGTGCCACCAGTGACCCAACAAATTACAATGAGCAGTTCTTC.

The chain is built from TRBV24-1 and TRBJ1-2, with D possibly TRBD1 on 6 matching bases. The CDR3 sequence is 13 residues long. Germline V CDR1 and CDR2: KGHDR, SFDVKD. Trimming shortened V by 4 bases and J by 5 bases, and 10 bases separated the two germline ends. The CDR3 sequence is CATSDATGYGYTF. The CDR3 region has the DNA TGTGCCACCAGTGACGCCACAGGGTATGGCTACACCTTC.

In DNA form, the CDR3 reads TGTGCCAGCTCACCAAGGGACAGCTTTAGCTCCTACAATGAGCAGTTCTTC. Amino acids: CASSPRDSFSSYNEQFF. This sequence joins TRBV18 and TRBJ2-1; TRBD1 matches at 7 bases. CDR3 length: 17 amino acids. J gave up 0 bases and V 2 bases, and 7 bases lay outside the gene matches. The V gene's germline CDR1 is KGHSH and CDR2 LQKENI.

The chain carries TRBV18 and TRBJ1-4; possible D gene TRBD1, 6 bases. Germline loops: CDR1 KGHSH, CDR2 LQKENI. Trimming removed 6 bases at V and 5 bases at J, with 13 bases between. The CDR3 spans 14 residues. DNA for the CDR3: TGTGCCAGCTCGTCCCGGACAGAGAATGAAAAACTGTTTTTT. It is translated as CASSSRTENEKLFF. Filled out from reference TRBV18 and TRBJ1-4, the complete variable domain reads NAGVMQNPRHLVRRRGQEARLRCSPMKGHSHVYWYRQLPEEGLKFMVYLQKENIIDESGMPKERFSAEFPKEGPSILRIQQVVRGDSAAYFCASSSRTENEKLFFGSGTQLSVL.

J is TRBJ2-5 and V is TRBV6-5; 8 bases agree with TRBD1. The germline CDR1 and CDR2 sequences are MNHEY and SVGAGI. CDR3 length: 16 amino acids. V lost 0 bases to trimming and J lost 7 bases; unmatched junction nucleotides: 10. CDR3 region: CASSYSGHQGAGTQYF. As DNA, the CDR3 is TGTGCCAGCAGTTACTCGGGGCACCAGGGGGCCGGGACCCAGTACTTC.

The J gene is TRBJ1-2, the V gene TRBV5-8; 8 bases map to TRBD1. This CDR3 has 15 residues. V lost 6 bases, J lost 5 bases, and 12 bases stayed unmatched. Germline V gene data show CDR1 as SGHTS and CDR2 as YDEGEE. This CDR3 is CASTRPGGAGYGYTF. The DNA for the CDR3 is TGTGCCAGCACCCGACCAGGGGGCGCCGGGTATGGCTACACCTTC.

V gene TRBV10-2 combines with J gene TRBJ1-1; TRBD1 might be the D (6 bases). The CDR3 loop spans 16 amino acids. The ends were cut back, 3 bases at V and 8 bases at J, with 22 bases in the middle. CDR1 is WSHSY and CDR2 is SAAADI in the germline V gene. CDR3 DNA: TGCGCCAGCAGTGATTGGGGGGAATTCAGGGGAAGAGAAGCTTTCTTT. This translates into CASSDWGEFRGREAFF.